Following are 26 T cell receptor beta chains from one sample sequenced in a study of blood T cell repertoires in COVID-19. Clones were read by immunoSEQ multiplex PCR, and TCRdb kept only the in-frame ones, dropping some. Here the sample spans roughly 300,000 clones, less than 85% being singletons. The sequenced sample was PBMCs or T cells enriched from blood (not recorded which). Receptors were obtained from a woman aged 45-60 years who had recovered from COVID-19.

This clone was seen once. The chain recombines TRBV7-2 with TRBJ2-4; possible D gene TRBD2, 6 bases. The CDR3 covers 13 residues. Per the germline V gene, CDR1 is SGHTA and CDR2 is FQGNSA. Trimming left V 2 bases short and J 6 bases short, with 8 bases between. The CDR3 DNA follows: TGTGCCAGCAGCTTACGGGGAGGAAACATTCAGTACTTC. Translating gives CASSLRGGNIQYF.

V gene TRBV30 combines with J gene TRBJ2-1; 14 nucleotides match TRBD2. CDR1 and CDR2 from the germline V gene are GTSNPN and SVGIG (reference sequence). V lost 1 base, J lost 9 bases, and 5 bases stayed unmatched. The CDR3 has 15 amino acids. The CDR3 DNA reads TGTGCCTGGAGTGGACTAGCGGGAGGGCTTGGTGAGCAGTTCTTC. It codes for CAWSGLAGGLGEQFF. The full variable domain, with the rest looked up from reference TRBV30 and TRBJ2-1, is SQTIHQWPATLVQPVGSPLSLECTVEGTSNPNLYWYRQAAGRGLQLLFYSVGIGQISSEVPQNLSASRPQDRQFILSSKKLLLSDSGFYLCAWSGLAGGLGEQFFGPGTRLTVL.

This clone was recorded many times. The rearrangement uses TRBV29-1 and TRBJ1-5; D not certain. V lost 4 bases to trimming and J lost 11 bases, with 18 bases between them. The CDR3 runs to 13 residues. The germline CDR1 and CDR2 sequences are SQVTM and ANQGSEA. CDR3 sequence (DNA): TGCAGCGTTGGGGAGAGGAGTGGTGGGGCCCAGCATTTT. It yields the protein CSVGERSGGAQHF.

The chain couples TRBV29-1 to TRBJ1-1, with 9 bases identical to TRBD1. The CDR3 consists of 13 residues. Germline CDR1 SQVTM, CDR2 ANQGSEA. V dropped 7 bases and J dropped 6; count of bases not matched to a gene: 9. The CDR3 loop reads CSATGQGRAEAFF. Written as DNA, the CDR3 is TGCAGCGCCACGGGACAGGGTCGCGCTGAAGCTTTCTTT. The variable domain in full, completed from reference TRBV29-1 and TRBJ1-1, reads SAVISQKPSRDICQRGTSLTIQCQVDSQVTMMFWYRQQPGQSLTLIATANQGSEATYESGFVIDKFPISRPNLTFSTLTVSNMSPEDSSIYLCSATGQGRAEAFFGQGTRLTVV.

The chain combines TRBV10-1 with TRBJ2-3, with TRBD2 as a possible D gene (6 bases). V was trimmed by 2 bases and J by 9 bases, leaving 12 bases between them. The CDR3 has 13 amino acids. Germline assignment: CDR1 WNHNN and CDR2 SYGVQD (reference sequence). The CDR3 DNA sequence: TGCGCCAGCAGTGAGGAAACCGGAGGGACGCAGTATTTT. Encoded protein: CASSEETGGTQYF.

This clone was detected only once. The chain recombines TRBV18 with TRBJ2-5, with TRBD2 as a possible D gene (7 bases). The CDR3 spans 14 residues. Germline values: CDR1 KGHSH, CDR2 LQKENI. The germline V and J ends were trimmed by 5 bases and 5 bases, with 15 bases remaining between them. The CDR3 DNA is TGTGCCAGCTCATCACTCGGGGGGCTGGAGACCCAGTACTTC. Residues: CASSSLGGLETQYF.

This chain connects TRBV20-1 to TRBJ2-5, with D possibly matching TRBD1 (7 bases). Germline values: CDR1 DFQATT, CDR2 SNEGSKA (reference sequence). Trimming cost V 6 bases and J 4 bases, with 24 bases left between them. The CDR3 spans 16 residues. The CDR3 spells CSASETGRWGAETQYF. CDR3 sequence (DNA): TGCAGTGCGAGTGAGACAGGGAGGTGGGGGGCAGAGACCCAGTACTTC.

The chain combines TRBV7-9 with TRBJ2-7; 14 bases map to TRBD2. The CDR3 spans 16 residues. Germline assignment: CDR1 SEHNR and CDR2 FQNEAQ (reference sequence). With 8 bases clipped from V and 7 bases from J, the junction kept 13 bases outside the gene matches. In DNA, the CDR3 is TGTGCCAGCGCACCCTACGGACTAGCGGGAGGAACAGAGCAGTACTTC. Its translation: CASAPYGLAGGTEQYF.

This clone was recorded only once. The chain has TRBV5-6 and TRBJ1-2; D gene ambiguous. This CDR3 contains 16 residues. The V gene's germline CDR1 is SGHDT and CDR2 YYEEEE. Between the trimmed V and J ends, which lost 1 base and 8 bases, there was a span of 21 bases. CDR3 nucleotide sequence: TGTGCCAGCAGCTTGAACATCGGGGAGCCCTCGGCCGGCTACACCTTC. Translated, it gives CASSLNIGEPSAGYTF.

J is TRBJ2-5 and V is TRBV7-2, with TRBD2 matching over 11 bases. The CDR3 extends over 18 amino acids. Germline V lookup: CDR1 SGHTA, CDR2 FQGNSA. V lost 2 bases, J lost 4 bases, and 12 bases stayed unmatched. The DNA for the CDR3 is TGTGCCAGCAGCTTACTCTTCGGGCTAGCGGGAGGAATAGAGACCCAGTACTTC. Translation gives CASSLLFGLAGGIETQYF.

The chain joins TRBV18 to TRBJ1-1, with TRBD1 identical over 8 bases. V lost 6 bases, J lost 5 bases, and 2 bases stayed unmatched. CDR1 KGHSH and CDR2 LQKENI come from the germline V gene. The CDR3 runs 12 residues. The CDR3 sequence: CASSTGDTEAFF. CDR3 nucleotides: TGTGCCAGCTCGACAGGGGATACTGAAGCTTTCTTT. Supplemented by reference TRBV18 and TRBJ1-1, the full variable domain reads NAGVMQNPRHLVRRRGQEARLRCSPMKGHSHVYWYRQLPEEGLKFMVYLQKENIIDESGMPKERFSAEFPKEGPSILRIQQVVRGDSAAYFCASSTGDTEAFFGQGTRLTVV.

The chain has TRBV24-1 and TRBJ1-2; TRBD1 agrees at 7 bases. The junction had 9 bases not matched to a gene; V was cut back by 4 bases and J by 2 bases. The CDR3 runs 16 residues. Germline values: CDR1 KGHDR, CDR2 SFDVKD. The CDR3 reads CATSERKGAKNYGYTF. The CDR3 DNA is TGTGCCACCAGTGAACGAAAGGGGGCAAAAAACTATGGCTACACCTTC.

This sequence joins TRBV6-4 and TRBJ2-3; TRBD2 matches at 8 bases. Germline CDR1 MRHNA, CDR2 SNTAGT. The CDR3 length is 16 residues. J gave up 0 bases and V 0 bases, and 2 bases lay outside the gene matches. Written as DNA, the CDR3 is TGTGCCAGCAGTGACTCGCCTAGCGGGAGCACAGATACGCAGTATTTT. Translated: CASSDSPSGSTDTQYF.

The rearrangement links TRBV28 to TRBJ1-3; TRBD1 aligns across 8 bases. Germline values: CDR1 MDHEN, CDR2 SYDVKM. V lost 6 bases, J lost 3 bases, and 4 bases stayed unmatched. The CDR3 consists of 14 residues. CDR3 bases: TGTGCCAGCAGAACGACAGGGGATGGAAACACCATATATTTT. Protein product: CASRTTGDGNTIYF.

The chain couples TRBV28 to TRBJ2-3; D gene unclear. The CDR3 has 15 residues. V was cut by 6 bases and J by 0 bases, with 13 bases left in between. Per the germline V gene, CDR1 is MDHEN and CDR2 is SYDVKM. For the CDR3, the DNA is TGTGCCAGCAGCCCCGGCGGCCCCAGCACAGATACGCAGTATTTT. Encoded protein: CASSPGGPSTDTQYF.

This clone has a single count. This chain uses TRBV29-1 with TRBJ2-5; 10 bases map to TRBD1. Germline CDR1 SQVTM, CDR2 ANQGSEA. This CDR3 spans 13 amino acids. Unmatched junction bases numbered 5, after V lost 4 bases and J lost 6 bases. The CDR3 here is CSVGRDRGQTQYF. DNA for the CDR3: TGCAGCGTTGGTAGGGACAGGGGACAGACCCAGTACTTC.

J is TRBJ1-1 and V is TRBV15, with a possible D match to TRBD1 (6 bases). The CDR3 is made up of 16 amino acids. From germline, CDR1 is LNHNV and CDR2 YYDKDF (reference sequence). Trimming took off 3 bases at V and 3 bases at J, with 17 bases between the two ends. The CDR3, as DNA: TGTGCCACCAGCAGCAAGGCAGGGGTGGCGGACACTGAAGCTTTCTTT. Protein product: CATSSKAGVADTEAFF.

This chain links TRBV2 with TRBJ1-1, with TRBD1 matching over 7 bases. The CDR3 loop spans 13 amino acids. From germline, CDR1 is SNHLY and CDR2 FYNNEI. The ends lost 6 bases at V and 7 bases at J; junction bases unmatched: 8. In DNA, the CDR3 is TGTGCCAGCAGCTTAGGACAGGAGGTTGAAGCTTTCTTT. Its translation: CASSLGQEVEAFF.

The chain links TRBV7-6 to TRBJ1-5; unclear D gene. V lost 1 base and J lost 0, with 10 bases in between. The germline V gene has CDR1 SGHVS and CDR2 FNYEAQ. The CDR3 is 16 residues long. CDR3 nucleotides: TGTGCCAGCAGCTTAGGGGCAGGAAATAGCAATCAGCCCCAGCATTTT. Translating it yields CASSLGAGNSNQPQHF. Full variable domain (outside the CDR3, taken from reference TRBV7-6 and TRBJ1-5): GAGVSQSPRYKVTKRGQDVALRCDPISGHVSLYWYRQALGQGPEFLTYFNYEAQQDKSGLPNDRFSAERPEGSISTLTIQRTEQRDSAMYRCASSLGAGNSNQPQHFGDGTRLSIL.

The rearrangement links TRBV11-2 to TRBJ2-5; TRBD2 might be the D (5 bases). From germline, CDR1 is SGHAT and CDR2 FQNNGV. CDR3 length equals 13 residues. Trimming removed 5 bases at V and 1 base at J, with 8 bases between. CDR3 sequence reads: CASSKRSQETQYF. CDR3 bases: TGTGCCAGCAGCAAGCGGAGCCAAGAGACCCAGTACTTC. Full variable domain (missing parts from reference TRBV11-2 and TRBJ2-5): EAGVAQSPRYKIIEKRQSVAFWCNPISGHATLYWYQQILGQGPKLLIQFQNNGVVDDSQLPKDRFSAERLKGVDSTLKIQPAKLEDSAVYLCASSKRSQETQYFGPGTRLLVL.

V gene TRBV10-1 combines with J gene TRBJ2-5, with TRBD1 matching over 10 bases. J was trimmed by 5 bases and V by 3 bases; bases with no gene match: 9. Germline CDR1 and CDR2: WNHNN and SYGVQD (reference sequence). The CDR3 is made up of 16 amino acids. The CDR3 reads CASSDRGTGVRETQYF. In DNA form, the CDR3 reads TGCGCCAGCAGTGATAGAGGGACAGGGGTTCGCGAGACCCAGTACTTC.

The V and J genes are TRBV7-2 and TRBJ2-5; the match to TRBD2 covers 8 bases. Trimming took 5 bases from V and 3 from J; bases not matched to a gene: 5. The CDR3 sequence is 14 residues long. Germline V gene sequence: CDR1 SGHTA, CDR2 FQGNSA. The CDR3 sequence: CASSLSGRKETQYF. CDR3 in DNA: TGTGCCAGCAGCCTGAGCGGGAGAAAAGAGACCCAGTACTTC.

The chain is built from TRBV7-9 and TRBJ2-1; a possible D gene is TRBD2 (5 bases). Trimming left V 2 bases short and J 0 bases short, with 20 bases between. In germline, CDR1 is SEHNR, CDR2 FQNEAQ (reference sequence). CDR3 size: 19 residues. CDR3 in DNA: TGTGCCAGCAGCTTAACACCTCGAAGAGCGGTTTTCTCCTACAATGAGCAGTTCTTC. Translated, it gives CASSLTPRRAVFSYNEQFF.

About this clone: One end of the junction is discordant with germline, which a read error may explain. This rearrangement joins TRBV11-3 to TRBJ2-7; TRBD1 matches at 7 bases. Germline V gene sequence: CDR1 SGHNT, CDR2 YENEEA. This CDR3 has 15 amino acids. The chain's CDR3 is CASSSTPGQSSEQYF. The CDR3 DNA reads TGTGCCAGCAGCTCGACCCCGGGACAGTCCTCCGAGCAGTACTTC.

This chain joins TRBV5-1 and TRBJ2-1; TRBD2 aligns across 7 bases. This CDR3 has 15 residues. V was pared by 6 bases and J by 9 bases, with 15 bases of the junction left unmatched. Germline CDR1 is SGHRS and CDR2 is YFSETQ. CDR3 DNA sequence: TGCGCCAGCATAGGTGGGGGGGATCTCCGCGGTGAGCAGTTCTTC. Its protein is CASIGGGDLRGEQFF.

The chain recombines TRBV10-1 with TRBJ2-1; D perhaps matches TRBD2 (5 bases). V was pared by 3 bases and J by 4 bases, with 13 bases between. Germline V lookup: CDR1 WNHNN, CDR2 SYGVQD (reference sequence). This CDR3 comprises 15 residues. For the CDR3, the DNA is TGCGCCAGCAGTGATTCGCCGACGGGGTACAATGAGCAGTTCTTC. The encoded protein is CASSDSPTGYNEQFF.